This T cell receptor (beta chain) was observed in a study of T cell clones after liver transplantation. For the study at large: Immunosuppression withdrawal was tried within 2 years after liver transplantation in this trial. Tolerant meant at least one year fully off immunosuppression without liver enzymes above twice normal.

Thawed unstimulated PBMCs were FACS-sorted by CD3, CD4 and CD8 into two populations. Profiling relied on immunoSEQ multiplex PCR, and the TCRdb table lists in-frame clones only, not all of them. The sample comprises 70,000 to 85,000 clones, roughly 80% of which are singletons, and 0.6% rests with the top ten. There are 13 residues in the CDR3. Germline trimming cut 6 bases from V and 8 bases from J; bases unmatched to any gene: 5. Per the germline V gene, CDR1 is ENHRY and CDR2 is SYGVKD. The TCR sequence derives from a human donor who received a liver transplant. Sequences were derived from CD4+ T cells from blood, sampled before liver transplant. The chain employs TRBV10-3 and TRBJ2-1; 9 positions match TRBD1. The CDR3 is CAISNTGGDEQFF. DNA for the CDR3: TGTGCCATCAGCAACACAGGGGGCGATGAGCAGTTCTTC.